These 8 T cell receptor beta chains originate from one sample sequenced in a study of cytomegalovirus exposure and HLA in healthy donors. The PCR had 60 Vbeta and 13 Jbeta primers. Sequencing used immunoSEQ multiplex PCR; TCRdb keeps in-frame clones, though not all of them. The table includes roughly 150,000 clones, 84% detected once. Source material: PBMCs. These TCRs come from a man aged 30 to 39 in good health and CMV-seronegative.

The chain is built from TRBV11-2 and TRBJ1-3; D gene uncertain. Germline CDR1 reads SGHAT; CDR2 reads FQNNGV. The germline V and J ends were trimmed by 5 bases and 0 bases, with 8 bases remaining between them. This CDR3 has 14 residues. CDR3 sequence: CASSLTRSGNTIYF. The CDR3 DNA follows: TGTGCCAGCAGCCTCACGCGCTCTGGAAACACCATATATTTT.

The chain combines TRBV27 with TRBJ2-5; 7 bases are shared with TRBD1. The CDR3 consists of 15 residues. CDR1 and CDR2 from the germline V gene are MNHEY and SMNVEV (reference sequence). V shed 6 bases and J 5 bases; nucleotides not matched to a gene: 12. In DNA form, the CDR3 reads TGTGCCAGCAGCCCTGACAGGGCCCGGTTGGAGACCCAGTACTTC. Its translation: CASSPDRARLETQYF.

The chain carries TRBV27 and TRBJ2-5; maybe TRBD1 (6 bases). CDR1 is MNHEY and CDR2 is SMNVEV in the germline V gene (reference sequence). CDR3 length: 15 residues. Trimming stripped 4 bases from V and 2 bases from J, with 14 bases between. Here the CDR3 DNA reads TGTGCCAGCAGTTCACCAGGGGATGGGCAAGAGACCCAGTACTTC. The encoded protein is CASSSPGDGQETQYF.

Comments on this clone: Other DNA sequences in this specimen translate into the identical CDR3. The rearrangement uses TRBV12-5 and TRBJ1-3; tentatively, D is TRBD1 (6 bases). Looked up from germline, CDR1 is LGHNT and CDR2 is FRNRAP. V lost 4 bases to trimming and J lost 2 bases, with 6 bases between them. The CDR3 loop spans 13 amino acids. CDR3 protein: CASGSGAGNTIYF. CDR3 nucleotides: TGTGCTAGTGGTTCAGGGGCTGGAAACACCATATATTTT.

V usage is TRBV28 and J usage is TRBJ1-1; D perhaps matches TRBD1 (5 bases). The CDR3 totals 14 residues. V was trimmed by 5 bases and J by 1 base, leaving 11 bases between them. CDR1 is MDHEN and CDR2 is SYDVKM in the germline V gene. CDR3 bases: TGTGCCAGCAGTCCGCCCGGGGGGAACACTGAAGCTTTCTTT. This gives the protein CASSPPGGNTEAFF.

V and J are TRBV27 and TRBJ2-3; D perhaps matches TRBD2 (6 bases). Trimming removed 4 bases from V and 1 base from J, with 15 bases in between. Per the germline V gene, CDR1 is MNHEY and CDR2 is SMNVEV (reference sequence). This CDR3 has 16 amino acids. CDR3 DNA: TGTGCCAGCAGTTCTCTAGTAGCGGCGCGCACAGATACGCAGTATTTT. Protein: CASSSLVAARTDTQYF.

The chain has TRBV5-1 and TRBJ2-7, with 7 nucleotides matching TRBD1. V shed 3 bases, J shed 6 bases, and the junction held 9 bases outside the gene matches. CDR1 and CDR2 from the germline V gene are SGHRS and YFSETQ. CDR3 size: 14 residues. The CDR3 DNA is TGCGCCAGCAGCTCCAACAGGGGTCCCTCCGAGCAGTACTTC. This sequence encodes CASSSNRGPSEQYF.

The chain combines TRBV19 with TRBJ2-5, with 11 bases identical to TRBD2. The CDR3 contains 17 residues. Germline trimming cut 4 bases from V and 2 bases from J; bases unmatched to any gene: 9. Looked up from germline, CDR1 is LNHDA and CDR2 is SQIVND (reference sequence). The CDR3 DNA reads as TGTGCCAGTAGTACATGGACTAGCGGGCGGCATCAAGAGACCCAGTACTTC. Translated, it gives CASSTWTSGRHQETQYF.